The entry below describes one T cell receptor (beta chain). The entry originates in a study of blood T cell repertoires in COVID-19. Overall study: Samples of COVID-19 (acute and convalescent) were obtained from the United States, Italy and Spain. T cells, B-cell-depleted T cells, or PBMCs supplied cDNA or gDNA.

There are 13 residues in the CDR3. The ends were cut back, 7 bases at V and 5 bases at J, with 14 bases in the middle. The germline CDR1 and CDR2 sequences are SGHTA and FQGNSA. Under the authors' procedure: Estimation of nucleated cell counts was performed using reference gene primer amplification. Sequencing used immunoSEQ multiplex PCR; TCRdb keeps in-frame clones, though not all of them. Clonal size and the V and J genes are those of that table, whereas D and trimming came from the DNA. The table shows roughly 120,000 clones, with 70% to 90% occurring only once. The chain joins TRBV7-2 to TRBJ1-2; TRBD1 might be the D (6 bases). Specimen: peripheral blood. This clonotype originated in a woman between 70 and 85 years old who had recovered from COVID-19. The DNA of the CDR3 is TGTGCCAGCACCAAACAGGGCGGGTATGGCTACACCTTC. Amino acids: CASTKQGGYGYTF.